This T cell receptor beta chain originates from a study of T cells expressing NK-cell markers. Study-level information: Each TCR beta repertoire originated in sorted T cells that were CD3+CD56+NKG2C+, CD3+CD56+NKG2C- or CD3+CD56-NKG2C+. Within the sequenced cohort of eight donors, seven exhibited HCMV seropositivity and one was seronegative.

Study-level findings and limits: Five to seven of the donors carried dominant NKG2C+ clonotypes that took up about 1.0-7.0% of their CD8+ T cells.

The CDR3 consists of 14 residues. The V gene's germline CDR1 is SGHDT and CDR2 YYEEEE. The cDNA for TCR beta came from 5'RACE template switching with UMIs. TCRdb reanalyzed the 5' RACE reads, giving one entry per CDR3 protein sequence and no DNA. This sample's table reports about 300,000 distinct CDR3 sequences. A word on this clonotype: Its antigen is as yet unknown.

This receptor was obtained from a woman between 18 and 70 years old in good health. Sequencing was performed on blood T cells: a sorted CD56 or NKG2C T cell subset, CD4+ or CD8+ T cells, or bulk PBMC T cells (not recorded which). The chain carries TRBV5-6 and TRBJ1-2; as DNA is missing, the TRBD1 call by TCRdb cannot be tested. Here the CDR3 reads CASSFGTSNYGYTF.